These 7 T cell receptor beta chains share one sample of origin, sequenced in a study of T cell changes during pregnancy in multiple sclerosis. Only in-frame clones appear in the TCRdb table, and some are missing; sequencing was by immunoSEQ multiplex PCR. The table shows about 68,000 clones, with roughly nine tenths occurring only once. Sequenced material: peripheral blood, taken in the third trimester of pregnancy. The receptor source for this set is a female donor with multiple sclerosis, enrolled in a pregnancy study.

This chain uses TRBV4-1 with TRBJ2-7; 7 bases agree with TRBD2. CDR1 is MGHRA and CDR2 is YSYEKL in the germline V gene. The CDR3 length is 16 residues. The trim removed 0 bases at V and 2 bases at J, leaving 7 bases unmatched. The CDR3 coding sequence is TGCGCCAGCAGCCAAGACCAAGGAGCGGGAACCTACGAGCAGTACTTC. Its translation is CASSQDQGAGTYEQYF.

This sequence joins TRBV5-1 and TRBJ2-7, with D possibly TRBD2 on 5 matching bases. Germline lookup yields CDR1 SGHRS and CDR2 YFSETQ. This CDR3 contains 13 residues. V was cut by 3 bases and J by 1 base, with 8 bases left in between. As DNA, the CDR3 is TGCGCCAGCAGCTCCGGGATTTCCTACGAGCAGTACTTC. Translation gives CASSSGISYEQYF. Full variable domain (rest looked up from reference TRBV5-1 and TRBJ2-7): KAGVTQTPRYLIKTRGQQVTLSCSPISGHRSVSWYQQTPGQGLQFLFEYFSETQRNKGNFPGRFSGRQFSNSRSEMNVSTLELGDSALYLCASSSGISYEQYFGPGTRLTVT.

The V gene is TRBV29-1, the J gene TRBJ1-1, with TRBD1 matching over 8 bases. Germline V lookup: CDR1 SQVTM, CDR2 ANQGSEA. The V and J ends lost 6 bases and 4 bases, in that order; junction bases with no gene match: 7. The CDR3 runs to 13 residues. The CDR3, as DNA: TGCAGCGTCAGGGGGCGCGAGGGCACTGAAGCTTTCTTT. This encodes CSVRGREGTEAFF.

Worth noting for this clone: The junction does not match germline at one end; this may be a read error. The DNA for the CDR3 is TGTGCCAGCAGTGAAGCTCTGAACCCACTAAATAACTTC. Translation: CASSEALNPLNNF. V gene TRBV2 combines with J gene TRBJ1-2; D ambiguous. The CDR3 loop spans 13 amino acids. CDR1 and CDR2 (germline): SNHLY, FYNNEI. Full variable domain (missing parts from reference TRBV2 and TRBJ1-2): EPEVTQTPSHQVTQMGQEVILRCVPISNHLYFYWYRQILGQKVEFLVSFYNNEISEKSEIFDDQFSVERPDGSNFTLKIRSTKLEDSAMYFCASSEALNPLNNFGSGTRLTVV.

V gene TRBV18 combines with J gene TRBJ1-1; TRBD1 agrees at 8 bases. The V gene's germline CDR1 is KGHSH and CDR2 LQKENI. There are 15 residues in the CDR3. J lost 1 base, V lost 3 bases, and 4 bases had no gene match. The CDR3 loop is CASSPGQGTNTEAFF. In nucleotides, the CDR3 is TGTGCCAGCTCACCTGGACAGGGAACGAACACTGAAGCTTTCTTT.

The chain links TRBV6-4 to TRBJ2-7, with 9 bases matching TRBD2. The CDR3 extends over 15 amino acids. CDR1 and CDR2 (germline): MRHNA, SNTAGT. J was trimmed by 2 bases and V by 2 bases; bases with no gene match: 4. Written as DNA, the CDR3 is TGTGCCAGCAGTGACCGGGGCGGGGGGGCCTACGAGCAGTACTTC. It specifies CASSDRGGGAYEQYF.

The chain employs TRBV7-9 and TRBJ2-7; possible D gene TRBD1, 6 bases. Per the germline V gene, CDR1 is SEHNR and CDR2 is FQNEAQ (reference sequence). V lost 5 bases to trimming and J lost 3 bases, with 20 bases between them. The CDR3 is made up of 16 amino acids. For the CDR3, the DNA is TGTGCCAGCAGCCCTAGCCCGGGACATCTGAGCTACGAGCAGTACTTC. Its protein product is CASSPSPGHLSYEQYF.